Listed below are T cell receptor beta chains from one sample, sequenced in a study of blood T cell repertoires in COVID-19. Some clones are missing from TCRdb's copy, which holds only in-frame ones; the method was immunoSEQ multiplex PCR. The table has some 110,000 clones, approximately 87% seen once. The sample consisted of peripheral blood. Every receptor here comes from a man between 65 and 85 years old who had recovered from COVID-19. Both conserved end residues are part of each CDR3. D genes are given only for firm matches. Not every row has a clone size; where given, it reads once, few, many or a size class.

TRBV9,-,TRBJ2-7,once,CASSVDFSSYEQYF,TGTGCCAGCAGCGTAGACTTCTCCTCCTACGAGCAGTACTTC
TRBV7-2,TRBD1,TRBJ2-5,-,CASSLGTAYQETQYF,TGTGCCAGCAGCTTGGGGACAGCCTACCAAGAGACCCAGTACTTC
TRBV15,TRBD1,TRBJ1-6,-,CATSTHRGSPLHF,TGTGCCACCAGCACGCACAGGGGTTCACCCCTCCACTTT
TRBV3-1/TRBV3-2,TRBD2,TRBJ2-3,-,CASSQSFLRTSSTDTQYF,TGTGCCAGCAGCCAATCGTTTCTCCGGACTAGCAGCACAGATACGCAGTATTTT
TRBV7-2,-,TRBJ2-7,-,CASSLGRQGGRDKHEQYF,TGTGCCAGCAGCTTAGGTCGTCAGGGCGGGCGGGATAAGCACGAGCAGTACTTC
TRBV5-1,-,TRBJ1-2,-,CASRRQGSSGYGYTF,TGCGCCAGCAGGCGGCAGGGGAGTTCGGGCTATGGCTACACCTTC
TRBV2,-,TRBJ1-3,-,CASSAGSSGNTIYF,TGTGCCAGCAGTGCTGGGAGCTCTGGAAACACCATATATTTT
TRBV5-1,TRBD1,TRBJ2-3,-,CASSGTGGLTDTQYF,TGCGCCAGCAGCGGAACAGGGGGCTTGACAGATACGCAGTATTTT
TRBV10-3,-,TRBJ2-2,-,CAISAQLTGELFF,TGTGCCATCAGTGCACAGCTCACCGGGGAGCTGTTTTTT
TRBV6-6,TRBD1,TRBJ2-2,-,CASSRPRTGPTGELFF,TGTGCCAGCAGTCGCCCTAGGACAGGGCCGACCGGGGAGCTGTTTTTT
TRBV5-4,TRBD2,TRBJ2-2,-,CASSLGAGGPSAGELFF,TGTGCCAGCAGCTTGGGAGCGGGGGGGCCTAGCGCCGGGGAGCTGTTTTTT
TRBV5-4,TRBD1,TRBJ2-5,-,CASSRRGQGEETQYF,TGTGCCAGCAGCCGTCGAGGACAGGGTGAAGAGACCCAGTACTTC
TRBV28,-,TRBJ2-5,few,CASSFVQPETQYF,TGTGCCAGCAGTTTTGTACAGCCAGAGACCCAGTACTTC
TRBV2,TRBD1,TRBJ1-2,once,CASRVQGSSRYGYTF,TGTGCCAGCAGGGTACAGGGGTCTTCGCGGTATGGCTACACCTTC
TRBV7-2,-,TRBJ2-3,-,CASSSRGGSTDTQYF,TGTGCCAGCAGCTCTAGGGGGGGTAGCACAGATACGCAGTATTTT
TRBV5-1,TRBD1,TRBJ2-1,once,CASSRQGYNEQFF,TGCGCCAGCAGCCGACAGGGATACAATGAGCAGTTCTTC
TRBV5-1,-,TRBJ2-2,-,CASSDISNTGELFF,TGCGCCAGCAGCGACATTTCGAACACCGGGGAGCTGTTTTTT
TRBV6-4,-,TRBJ2-1,few,CASSVWPRGANNEQFF,TGTGCCAGCAGTGTTTGGCCCCGGGGGGCCAACAATGAGCAGTTCTTC
TRBV7-3,-,TRBJ1-1,-,CASSLTSSGHTEAFF,TGTGCCAGCAGCTTAACGTCATCAGGGCACACTGAAGCTTTCTTT
TRBV28,TRBD1,TRBJ2-7,-,CASSFTDRDSYEQYF,TGTGCCAGCAGTTTTACCGACAGGGACAGCTACGAGCAGTACTTC